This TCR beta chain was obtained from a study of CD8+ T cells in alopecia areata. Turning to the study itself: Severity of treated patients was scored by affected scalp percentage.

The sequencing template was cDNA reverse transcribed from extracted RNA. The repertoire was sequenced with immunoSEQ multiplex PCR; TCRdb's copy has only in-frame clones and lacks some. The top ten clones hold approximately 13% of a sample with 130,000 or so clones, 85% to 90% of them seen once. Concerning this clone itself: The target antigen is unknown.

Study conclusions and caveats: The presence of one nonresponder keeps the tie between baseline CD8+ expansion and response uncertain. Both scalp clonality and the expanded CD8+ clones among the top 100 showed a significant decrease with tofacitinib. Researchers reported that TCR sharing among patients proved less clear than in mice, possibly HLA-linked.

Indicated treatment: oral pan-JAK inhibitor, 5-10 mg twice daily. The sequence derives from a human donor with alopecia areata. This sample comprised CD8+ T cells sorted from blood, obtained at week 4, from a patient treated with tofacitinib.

CDR3 sequence: CAWDNTGGNTGELFF. In DNA form, the CDR3 reads TGTGCCTGGGACAACACAGGGGGCAACACCGGGGAGCTGTTTTTT. The chain joins TRBV30 to TRBJ2-2; TRBD1 agrees at 9 bases. CDR1 and CDR2 from the germline V gene are GTSNPN and SVGIG (reference sequence). Germline trimming cut 5 bases from V and 2 bases from J; bases unmatched to any gene: 6. CDR3 length: 15 residues. Based on the CDR3 plus reference TRBV30 and TRBJ2-2, the full variable domain is SQTIHQWPATLVQPVGSPLSLECTVEGTSNPNLYWYRQAAGRGLQLLFYSVGIGQISSEVPQNLSASRPQDRQFILSSKKLLLSDSGFYLCAWDNTGGNTGELFFGEGSRLTVL.